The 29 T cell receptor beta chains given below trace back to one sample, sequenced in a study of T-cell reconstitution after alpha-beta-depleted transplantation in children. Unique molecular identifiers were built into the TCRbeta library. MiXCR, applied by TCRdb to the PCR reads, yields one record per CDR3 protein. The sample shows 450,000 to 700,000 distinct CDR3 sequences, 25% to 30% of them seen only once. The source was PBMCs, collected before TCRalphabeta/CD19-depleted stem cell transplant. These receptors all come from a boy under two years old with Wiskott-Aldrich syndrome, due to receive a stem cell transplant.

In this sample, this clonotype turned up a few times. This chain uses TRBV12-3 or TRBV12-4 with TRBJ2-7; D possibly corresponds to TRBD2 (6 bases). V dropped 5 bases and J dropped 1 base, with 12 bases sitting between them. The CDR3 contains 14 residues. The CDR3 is CASSPRLVSYEQYF. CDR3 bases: TGTGCCAGCAGTCCACGACTAGTATCCTACGAGCAGTACTTC.

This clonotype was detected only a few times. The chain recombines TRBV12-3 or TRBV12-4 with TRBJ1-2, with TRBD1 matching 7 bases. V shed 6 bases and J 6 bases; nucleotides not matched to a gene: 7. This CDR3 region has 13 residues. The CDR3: CASRGRQGHGYTF. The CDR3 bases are TGTGCCAGCAGGGGACGACAGGGCCATGGCTACACCTTC.

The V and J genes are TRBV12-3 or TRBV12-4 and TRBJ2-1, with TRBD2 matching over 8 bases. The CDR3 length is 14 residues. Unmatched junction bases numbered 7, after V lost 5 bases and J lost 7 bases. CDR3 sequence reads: CASSIGRALNEQFF. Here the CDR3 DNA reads TGTGCCAGCAGTATCGGGAGGGCCCTGAATGAGCAGTTCTTC.

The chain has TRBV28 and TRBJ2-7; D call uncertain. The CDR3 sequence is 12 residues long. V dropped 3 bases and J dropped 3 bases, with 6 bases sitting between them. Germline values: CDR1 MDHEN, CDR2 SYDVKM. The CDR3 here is CASSLRYYEQYF. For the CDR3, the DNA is TGTGCCAGCAGTTTGCGGTACTACGAGCAGTACTTC.

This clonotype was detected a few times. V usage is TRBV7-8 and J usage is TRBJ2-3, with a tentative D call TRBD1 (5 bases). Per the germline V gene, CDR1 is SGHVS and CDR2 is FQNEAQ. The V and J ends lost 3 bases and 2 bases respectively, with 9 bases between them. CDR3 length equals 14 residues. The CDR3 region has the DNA TGTGCCAGCAGCTTCGTGGGGCCCACAGATACGCAGTATTTT. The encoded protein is CASSFVGPTDTQYF.

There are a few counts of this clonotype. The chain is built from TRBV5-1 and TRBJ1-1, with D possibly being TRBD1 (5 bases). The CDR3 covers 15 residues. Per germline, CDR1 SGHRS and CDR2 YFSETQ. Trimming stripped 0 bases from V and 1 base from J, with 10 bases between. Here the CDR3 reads CASSLGAGRNTEAFF. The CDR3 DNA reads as TGCGCCAGCAGCTTGGGGGCAGGGAGGAACACTGAAGCTTTCTTT.

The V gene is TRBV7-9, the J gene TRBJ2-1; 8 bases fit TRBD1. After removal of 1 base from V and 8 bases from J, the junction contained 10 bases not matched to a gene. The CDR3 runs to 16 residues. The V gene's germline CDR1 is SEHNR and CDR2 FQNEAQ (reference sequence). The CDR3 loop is CASSLGEPDRGYEQFF. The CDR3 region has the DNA TGTGCCAGCAGCTTAGGTGAACCAGACAGGGGATATGAGCAGTTCTTC.

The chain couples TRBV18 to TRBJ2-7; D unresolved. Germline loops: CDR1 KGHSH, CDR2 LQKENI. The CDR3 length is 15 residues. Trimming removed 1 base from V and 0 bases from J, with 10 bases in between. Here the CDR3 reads CASSPREALSYEQYF. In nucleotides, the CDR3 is TGTGCCAGCTCACCACGGGAAGCGCTCTCCTACGAGCAGTACTTC. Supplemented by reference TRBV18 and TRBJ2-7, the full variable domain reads NAGVMQNPRHLVRRRGQEARLRCSPMKGHSHVYWYRQLPEEGLKFMVYLQKENIIDESGMPKERFSAEFPKEGPSILRIQQVVRGDSAAYFCASSPREALSYEQYFGPGTRLTVT.

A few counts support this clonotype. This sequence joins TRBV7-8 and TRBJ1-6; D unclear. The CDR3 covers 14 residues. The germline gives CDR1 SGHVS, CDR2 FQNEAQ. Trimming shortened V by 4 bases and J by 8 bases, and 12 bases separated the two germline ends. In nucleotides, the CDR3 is TGTGCCAGCAGCTCGGACCCGGACTATTCACCCCTCCACTTT. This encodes CASSSDPDYSPLHF.

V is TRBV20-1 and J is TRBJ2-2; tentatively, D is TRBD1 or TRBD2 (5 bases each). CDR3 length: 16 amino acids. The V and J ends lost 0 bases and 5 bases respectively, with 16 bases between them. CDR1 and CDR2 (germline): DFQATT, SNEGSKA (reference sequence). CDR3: CSARDQRGVVTGELFF. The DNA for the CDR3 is TGCAGTGCTAGAGATCAACGGGGCGTGGTGACCGGGGAGCTGTTTTTT.

Written as DNA, the CDR3 is TGTGCCAGCAGGGCCGGGACTAGCGGGAGTGGGGACTCCTACAATGAGCAGTTCTTC. Amino acid sequence: CASRAGTSGSGDSYNEQFF. The chain employs TRBV9 and TRBJ2-1, with 14 nucleotides matching TRBD2. Germline V gene data show CDR1 as SGDLS and CDR2 as YYNGEE. V shed 5 bases, J shed 0 bases, and the junction held 10 bases outside the gene matches. This CDR3 contains 19 residues.

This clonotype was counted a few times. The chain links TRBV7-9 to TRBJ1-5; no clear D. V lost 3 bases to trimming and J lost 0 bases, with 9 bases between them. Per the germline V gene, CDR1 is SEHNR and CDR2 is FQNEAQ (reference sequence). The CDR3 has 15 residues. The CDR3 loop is CASSFGADSNQPQHF. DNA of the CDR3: TGTGCCAGCAGCTTTGGAGCAGATAGCAATCAGCCCCAGCATTTT.

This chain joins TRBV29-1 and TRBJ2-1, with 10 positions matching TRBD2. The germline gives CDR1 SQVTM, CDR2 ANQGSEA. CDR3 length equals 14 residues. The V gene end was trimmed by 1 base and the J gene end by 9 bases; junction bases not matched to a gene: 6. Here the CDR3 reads CSVEGASGRREQFF. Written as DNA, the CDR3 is TGCAGCGTTGAAGGGGCTAGCGGGAGACGTGAGCAGTTCTTC.

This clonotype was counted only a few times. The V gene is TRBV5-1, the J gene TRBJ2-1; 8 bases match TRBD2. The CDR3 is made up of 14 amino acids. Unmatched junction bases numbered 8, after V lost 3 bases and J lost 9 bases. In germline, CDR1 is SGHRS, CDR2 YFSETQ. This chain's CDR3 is CASSSAGTRAEQFF. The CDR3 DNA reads TGCGCCAGCAGCTCCGCGGGGACTAGGGCTGAGCAGTTCTTC.

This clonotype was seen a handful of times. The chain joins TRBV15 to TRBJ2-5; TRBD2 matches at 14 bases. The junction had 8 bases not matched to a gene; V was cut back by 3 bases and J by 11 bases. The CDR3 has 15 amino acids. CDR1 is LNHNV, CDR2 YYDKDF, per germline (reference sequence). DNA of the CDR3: TGTGCCACCAGCAGGGATGGACTAGCGGGAGGTTCTCAGTACTTC. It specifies CATSRDGLAGGSQYF.

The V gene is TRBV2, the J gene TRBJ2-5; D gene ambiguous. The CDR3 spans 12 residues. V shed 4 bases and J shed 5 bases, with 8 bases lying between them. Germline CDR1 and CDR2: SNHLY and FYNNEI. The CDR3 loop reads CASSVLEETQYF. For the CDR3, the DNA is TGTGCCAGCAGTGTCTTAGAGGAGACCCAGTACTTC.

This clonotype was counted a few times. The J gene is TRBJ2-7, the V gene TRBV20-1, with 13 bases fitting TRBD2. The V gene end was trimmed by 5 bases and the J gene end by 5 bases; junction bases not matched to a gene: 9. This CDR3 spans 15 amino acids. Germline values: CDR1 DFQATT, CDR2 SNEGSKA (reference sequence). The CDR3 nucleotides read TGCAGTGCTCGAGGACTAGCGGGAGACCTCAACGAGCAGTACTTC. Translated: CSARGLAGDLNEQYF.

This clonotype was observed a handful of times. The chain's CDR3 is CSANRDLAGNEQFF. CDR3 in DNA: TGCAGTGCTAACCGCGACCTAGCGGGGAATGAGCAGTTCTTC. The chain uses TRBV20-1 and TRBJ2-1; 9 bases line up with TRBD2. J lost 7 bases, V lost 4 bases, and 8 bases had no gene match. Germline V gene data show CDR1 as DFQATT and CDR2 as SNEGSKA (reference sequence). CDR3 size: 14 residues.

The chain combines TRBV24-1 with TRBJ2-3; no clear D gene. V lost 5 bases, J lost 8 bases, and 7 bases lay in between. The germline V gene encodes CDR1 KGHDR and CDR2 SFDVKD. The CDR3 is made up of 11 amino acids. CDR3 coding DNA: TGTGCCACCAGTGGGGGATTTACGCAGTATTTT. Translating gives CATSGGFTQYF.

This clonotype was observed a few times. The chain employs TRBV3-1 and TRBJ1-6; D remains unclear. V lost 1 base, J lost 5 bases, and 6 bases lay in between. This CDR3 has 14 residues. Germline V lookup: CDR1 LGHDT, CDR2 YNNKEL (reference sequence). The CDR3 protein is CASSQVQNNSPLHF. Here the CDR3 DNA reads TGTGCCAGCAGCCAAGTTCAGAATAATTCACCCCTCCACTTT.

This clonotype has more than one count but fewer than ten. The CDR3 DNA follows: TGTGCCACCCAACCGGCAGCAGGTTACAATGAGCAGTTCTTC. It codes for CATQPAAGYNEQFF. The J gene is TRBJ2-1, the V gene TRBV19; D not certain. The CDR3 sequence is 14 residues long. V was shortened by 10 bases and J by 4 bases, with 17 bases between the two germline ends. Germline V gene lookup returns CDR1 LNHDA and CDR2 SQIVND (reference sequence).

CDR3 DNA sequence: TGTGCCAGCAGAAAAGGAGGACAGGAGACCTACAATGAGCAGTTCTTC. This encodes CASRKGGQETYNEQFF. The rearrangement joins TRBV12-3 or TRBV12-4 to TRBJ2-1; 7 nucleotides match TRBD1. V was clipped by 6 bases and J by 2 bases; unmatched bases: 10. The CDR3 has 16 residues.

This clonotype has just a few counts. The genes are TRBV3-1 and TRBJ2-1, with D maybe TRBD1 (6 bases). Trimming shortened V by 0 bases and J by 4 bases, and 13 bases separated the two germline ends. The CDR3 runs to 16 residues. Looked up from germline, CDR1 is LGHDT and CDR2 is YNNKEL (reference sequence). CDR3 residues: CASSQEVTRGYNEQFF. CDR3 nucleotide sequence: TGTGCCAGCAGCCAAGAGGTCACTAGGGGGTACAATGAGCAGTTCTTC.

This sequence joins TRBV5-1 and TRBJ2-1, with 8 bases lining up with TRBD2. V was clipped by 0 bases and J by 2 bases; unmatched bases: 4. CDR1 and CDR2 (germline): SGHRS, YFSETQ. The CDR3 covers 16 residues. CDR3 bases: TGCGCCAGCAGCTTGGAGCGGGGGTTCGCCTACAATGAGCAGTTCTTC. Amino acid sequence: CASSLERGFAYNEQFF.

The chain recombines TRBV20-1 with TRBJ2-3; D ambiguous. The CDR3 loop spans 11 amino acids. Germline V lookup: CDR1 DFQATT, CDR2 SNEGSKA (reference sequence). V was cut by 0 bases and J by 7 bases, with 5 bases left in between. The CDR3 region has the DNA TGCAGTGCTAGAGATGGTTATACGCAGTATTTT. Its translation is CSARDGYTQYF.

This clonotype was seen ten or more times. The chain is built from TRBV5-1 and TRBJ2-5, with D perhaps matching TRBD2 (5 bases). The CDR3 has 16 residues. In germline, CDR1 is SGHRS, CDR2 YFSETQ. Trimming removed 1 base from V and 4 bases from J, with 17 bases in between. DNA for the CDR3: TGCGCCAGCAGCTTGAGTCTAGACTACCGGGGAGAGACCCAGTACTTC. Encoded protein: CASSLSLDYRGETQYF.

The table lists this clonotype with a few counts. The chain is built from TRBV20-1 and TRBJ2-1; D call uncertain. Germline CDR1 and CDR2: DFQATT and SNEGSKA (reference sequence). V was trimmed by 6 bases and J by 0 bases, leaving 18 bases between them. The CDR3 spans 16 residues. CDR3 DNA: TGCAGTGCCCCCAGACTCCTCTACGGCTCCTACAATGAGCAGTTCTTC. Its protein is CSAPRLLYGSYNEQFF.

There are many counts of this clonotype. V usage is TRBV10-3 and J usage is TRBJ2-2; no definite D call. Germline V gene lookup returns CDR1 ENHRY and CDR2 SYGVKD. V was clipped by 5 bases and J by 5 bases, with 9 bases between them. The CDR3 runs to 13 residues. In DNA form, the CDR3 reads TGTGCCATCAGTACCATAGATACCGGGGAGCTGTTTTTT. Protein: CAISTIDTGELFF.

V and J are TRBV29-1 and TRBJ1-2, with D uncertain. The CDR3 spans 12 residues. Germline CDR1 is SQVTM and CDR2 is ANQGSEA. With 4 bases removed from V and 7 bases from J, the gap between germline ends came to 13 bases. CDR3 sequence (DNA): TGCAGCGTTGTAGTTTACAGCCTTGGCTACACCTTC. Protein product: CSVVVYSLGYTF.